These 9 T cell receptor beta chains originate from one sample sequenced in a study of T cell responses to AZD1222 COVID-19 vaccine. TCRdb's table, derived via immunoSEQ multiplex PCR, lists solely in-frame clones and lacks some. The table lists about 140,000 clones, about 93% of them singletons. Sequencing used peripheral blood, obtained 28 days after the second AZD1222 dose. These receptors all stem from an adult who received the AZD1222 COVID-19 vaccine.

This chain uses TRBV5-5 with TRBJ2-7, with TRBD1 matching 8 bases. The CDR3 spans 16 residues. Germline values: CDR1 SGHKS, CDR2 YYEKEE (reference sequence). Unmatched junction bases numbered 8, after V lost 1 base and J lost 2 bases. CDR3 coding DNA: TGTGCCAGCAGCTTGTACTTCGGCAGGGGGCCCTACGAGCAGTACTTC. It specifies CASSLYFGRGPYEQYF.

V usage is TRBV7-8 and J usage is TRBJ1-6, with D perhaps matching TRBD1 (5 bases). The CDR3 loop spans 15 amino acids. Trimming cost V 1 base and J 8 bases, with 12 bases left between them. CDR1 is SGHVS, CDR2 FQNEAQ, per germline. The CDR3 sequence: CASSLVTGGDSPLHF. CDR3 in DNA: TGTGCCAGCAGCTTAGTTACGGGGGGAGATTCACCCCTCCACTTT. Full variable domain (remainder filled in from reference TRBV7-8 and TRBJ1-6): GAGVSQSPRYKVAKRGQDVALRCDPISGHVSLFWYQQALGQGPEFLTYFQNEAQLDKSGLPSDRFFAERPEGSVSTLKIQRTQQEDSAVYLCASSLVTGGDSPLHFGNGTRLTVT.

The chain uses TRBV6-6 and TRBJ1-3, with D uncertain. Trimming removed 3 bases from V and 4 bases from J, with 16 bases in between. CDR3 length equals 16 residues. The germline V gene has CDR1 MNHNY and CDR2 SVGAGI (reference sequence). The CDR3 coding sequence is TGTGCCAGCAGTTATAGGGCACCGGGCGGGGGAAACACCATATATTTT. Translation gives CASSYRAPGGGNTIYF.

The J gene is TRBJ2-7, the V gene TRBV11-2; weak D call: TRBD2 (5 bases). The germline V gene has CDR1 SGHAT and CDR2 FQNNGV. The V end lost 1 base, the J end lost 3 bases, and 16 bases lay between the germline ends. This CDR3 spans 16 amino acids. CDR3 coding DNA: TGTGCCAGCAGCTTAGGAGGCCGGCGGAGGAACTACGAGCAGTACTTC. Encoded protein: CASSLGGRRRNYEQYF.

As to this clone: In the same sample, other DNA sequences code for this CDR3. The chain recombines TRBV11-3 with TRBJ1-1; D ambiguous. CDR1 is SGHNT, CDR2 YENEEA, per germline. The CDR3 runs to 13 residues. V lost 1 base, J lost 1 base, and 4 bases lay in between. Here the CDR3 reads CASSLGPNTEAFF. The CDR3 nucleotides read TGTGCCAGCAGCTTAGGCCCGAACACTGAAGCTTTCTTT. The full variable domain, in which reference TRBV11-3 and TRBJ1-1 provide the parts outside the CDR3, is EAGVVQSPRYKIIEKKQPVAFWCNPISGHNTLYWYLQNLGQGPELLIRYENEEAVDDSQLPKDRFSAERLKGVDSTLKIQPAELGDSAVYLCASSLGPNTEAFFGQGTRLTVV.

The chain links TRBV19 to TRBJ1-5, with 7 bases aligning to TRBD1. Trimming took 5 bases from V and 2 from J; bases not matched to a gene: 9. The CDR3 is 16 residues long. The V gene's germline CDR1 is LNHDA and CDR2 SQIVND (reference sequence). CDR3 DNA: TGTGCCAGTAGTTCGAACAGGGGAGACGGCAATCAGCCCCAGCATTTT. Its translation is CASSSNRGDGNQPQHF.

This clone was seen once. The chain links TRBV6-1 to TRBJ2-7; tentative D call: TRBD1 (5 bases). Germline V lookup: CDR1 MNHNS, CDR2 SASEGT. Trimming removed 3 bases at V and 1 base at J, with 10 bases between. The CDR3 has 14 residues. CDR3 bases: TGTGCCAGCAGTGAGCCAGGGTTGTCCTACGAGCAGTACTTC. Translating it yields CASSEPGLSYEQYF.

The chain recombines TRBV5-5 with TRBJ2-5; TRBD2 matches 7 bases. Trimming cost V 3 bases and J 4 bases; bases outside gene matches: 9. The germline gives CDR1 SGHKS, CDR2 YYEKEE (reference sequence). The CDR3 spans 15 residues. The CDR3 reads CASSWGGRGLETQYF. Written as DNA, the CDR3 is TGTGCCAGCAGCTGGGGAGGGCGGGGGTTAGAGACCCAGTACTTC. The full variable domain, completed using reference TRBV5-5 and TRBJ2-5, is DAGVTQSPTHLIKTRGQQVTLRCSPISGHKSVSWYQQVLGQGPQFIFQYYEKEERGRGNFPDRFSARQFPNYSSELNVNALLLGDSALYLCASSWGGRGLETQYFGPGTRLLVL.

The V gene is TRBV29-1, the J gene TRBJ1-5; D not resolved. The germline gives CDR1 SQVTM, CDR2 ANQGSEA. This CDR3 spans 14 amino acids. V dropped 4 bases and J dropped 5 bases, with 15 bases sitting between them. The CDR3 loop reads CSVVFAGLDQPQHF. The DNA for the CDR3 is TGCAGCGTTGTTTTTGCGGGCCTGGATCAGCCCCAGCATTTT.